The 5 T cell receptor beta chains in this list originate from one sample, sequenced in a study of vaccination and CD4 T cells after COVID-19. Once obtained from cultured CD4+ T cells, the DNA was sequenced using the Oncomine TCR Beta short-read assay. Via MiXCR, TCRdb re-called the PCR reads, giving one row per CDR3 protein. Of 8,000 or so distinct CDR3 sequences in the sample, about 55% are singletons; the top ten hold 45% to 50%. As for treatment: roughly ten-day PBMC culture with coronavirus spike peptide pools or control peptides (ViraFEST assay). Their recognized antigens are unknown. Input material: CD4+ T cells from blood, cultured in vitro. The receptors here all came from a human donor who had recovered from COVID-19.

In its sample, this clonotype was seen a few times. The chain recombines TRBV7-9 with TRBJ1-5, with D unclear. V lost 1 base, J lost 4 bases, and 5 bases lay in between. Looked up from germline, CDR1 is SEHNR and CDR2 is FQNEAQ (reference sequence). CDR3 length equals 13 residues. CDR3 DNA sequence: TGTGCCAGCAGCTTAGACGGGAATCAGCCCCAGCATTTT. This codes for CASSLDGNQPQHF.

This sequence joins TRBV4-1 and TRBJ2-5; 8 bases map to TRBD2. CDR1 MGHRA and CDR2 YSYEKL come from the germline V gene. J lost 6 bases, V lost 0 bases, and 9 bases had no gene match. The CDR3 contains 16 residues. The CDR3 bases are TGCGCCAGCAGCCAAGATTTAACGGGGGGGCTGAAGACCCAGTACTTC. Encoded protein: CASSQDLTGGLKTQYF.

This clonotype is medium-sized in the sample. This chain uses TRBV18 with TRBJ2-7, with 9 bases fitting TRBD1. CDR1 is KGHSH and CDR2 is LQKENI in the germline V gene. The ends lost 2 bases at V and 6 bases at J; junction bases unmatched: 8. This CDR3 has 15 residues. The DNA for the CDR3 is TGTGCCAGCTCACCAGGGACAGGGAATTTCGGCGAGCAGTACTTC. Translated: CASSPGTGNFGEQYF. The full variable domain, completed using reference TRBV18 and TRBJ2-7, is NAGVMQNPRHLVRRRGQEARLRCSPMKGHSHVYWYRQLPEEGLKFMVYLQKENIIDESGMPKERFSAEFPKEGPSILRIQQVVRGDSAAYFCASSPGTGNFGEQYFGPGTRLTVT.

The CDR3 bases are TGCAGCGTCCTTGAAAGGGGTGAAGCTTTCTTT. It codes for CSVLERGEAFF. The chain uses TRBV29-1 and TRBJ1-1, with D tentatively TRBD1 (5 bases). CDR1 and CDR2 (germline): SQVTM, ANQGSEA. The CDR3 has 11 amino acids. Between the trimmed V and J ends, which lost 6 bases and 7 bases, there was a span of 12 bases. The whole variable domain, remainder taken from reference TRBV29-1 and TRBJ1-1, is SAVISQKPSRDICQRGTSLTIQCQVDSQVTMMFWYRQQPGQSLTLIATANQGSEATYESGFVIDKFPISRPNLTFSTLTVSNMSPEDSSIYLCSVLERGEAFFGQGTRLTVV.

This clonotype has a handful of counts. The genes are TRBV7-2 and TRBJ1-4, with a weak D call TRBD1 (5 bases). V lost 5 bases and J lost 7, with 14 bases in between. The germline gives CDR1 SGHTA, CDR2 FQGNSA. The CDR3 is 14 residues long. In DNA, the CDR3 is TGTGCCAGCAGCCCCCCGCCGGGACGTGAAAAACTGTTTTTT. Translating gives CASSPPPGREKLFF.